This T cell receptor (beta chain) was obtained from a study of T cells in Graves' hyperthyroidism and ophthalmopathy. This CDR3 has 11 amino acids. With 5 bases removed from V and 3 bases from J, the gap between germline ends came to 8 bases. Germline CDR1 is SQVTM and CDR2 is ANQGSEA. Amplification targeted TCR beta CDR3 regions from RNA transcripts. The study used the HTBI primer set for a first-round RT-PCR of the TCR CDR3. TCRdb reanalysed the multiplex PCR reads using MiXCR and keeps one entry per CDR3 protein. The sample includes under 550,000 distinct CDR3 sequences, roughly an eighth of them seen just once. This clonotype was seen ten or more times. Uncontrolled infection, other autoimmune disease, pregnancy or lactation excluded patients. Extraction of PBMCs used 8.5 to 10 ml of fresh peripheral blood.

The sequence was obtained from a woman between 18 and 29 years old with Graves' hyperthyroidism. The source material was blood. This chain links TRBV29-1 with TRBJ2-7, with D unresolved. CDR3 coding DNA: TGCAGCGTTAGTCGGAGCTACGAGCAGTACTTC. Its protein product is CSVSRSYEQYF.